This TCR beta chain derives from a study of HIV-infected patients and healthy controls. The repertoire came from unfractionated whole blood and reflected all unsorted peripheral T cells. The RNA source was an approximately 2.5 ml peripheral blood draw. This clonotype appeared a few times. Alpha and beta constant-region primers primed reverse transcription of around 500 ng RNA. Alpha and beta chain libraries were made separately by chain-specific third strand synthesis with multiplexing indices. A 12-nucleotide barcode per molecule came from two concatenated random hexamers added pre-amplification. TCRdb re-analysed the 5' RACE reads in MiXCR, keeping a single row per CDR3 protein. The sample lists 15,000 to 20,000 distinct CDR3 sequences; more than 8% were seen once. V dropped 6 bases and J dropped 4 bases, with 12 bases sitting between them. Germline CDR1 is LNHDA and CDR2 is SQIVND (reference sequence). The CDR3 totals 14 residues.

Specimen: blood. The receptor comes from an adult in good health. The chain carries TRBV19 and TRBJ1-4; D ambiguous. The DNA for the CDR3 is TGTGCCAGTAGATCTGGGGATTATAATGAAAAACTGTTTTTT. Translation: CASRSGDYNEKLFF.